The source of this T cell receptor (beta chain) is a study of cytomegalovirus exposure and HLA in healthy donors. Whole-study results and caveats: TCR beta chains associated with HLA were, in a later analysis, more clonally expanded than equally common others.

As regards this clone: No antigen is known for it.

The PCR was carried out with 60 Vbeta primers and 13 Jbeta primers. The repertoire was sequenced with immunoSEQ multiplex PCR; TCRdb's copy has only in-frame clones and lacks some. The sample contains around 110,000 clones, roughly 79% of which appear only once. The CDR3 extends over 15 amino acids. The rearrangement joins TRBV12-1 to TRBJ1-1; TRBD1 was called by the table and not checked on the DNA. TRBV12-1 is a known pseudogene. Material for sequencing was PBMCs. The receptor was derived from a woman aged 18-29 years in good health and CMV-seronegative. CDR3 sequence: CASSFEGQGYTEAFF. The CDR3 DNA reads as TGTGCCAGCAGCTTCGAAGGACAGGGGTACACTGAAGCTTTCTTT.